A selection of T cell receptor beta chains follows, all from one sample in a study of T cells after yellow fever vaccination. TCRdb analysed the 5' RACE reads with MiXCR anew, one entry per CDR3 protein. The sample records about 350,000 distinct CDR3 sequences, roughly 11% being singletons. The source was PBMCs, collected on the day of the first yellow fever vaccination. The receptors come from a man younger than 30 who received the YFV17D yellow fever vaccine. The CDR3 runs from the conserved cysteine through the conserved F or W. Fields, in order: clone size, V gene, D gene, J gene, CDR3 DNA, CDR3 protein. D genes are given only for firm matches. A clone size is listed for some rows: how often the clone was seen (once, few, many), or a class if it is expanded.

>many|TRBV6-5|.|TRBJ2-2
TGTGCCAGCAGTTACGTCCTTCGGGGGCCCGGGGAGCTGTTTTTT
CASSYVLRGPGELFF
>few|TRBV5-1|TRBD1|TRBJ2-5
TGCGCCAGCAGCAGATTGACAGGGACCCAAGAGACCCAGTACTTC
CASSRLTGTQETQYF
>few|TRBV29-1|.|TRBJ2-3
TGCAGCGTTGAATGGCGGATCACAGATACGCAGTATTTT
CSVEWRITDTQYF
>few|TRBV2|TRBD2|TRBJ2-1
TGTGCCAGCATCGGGACTAGCGGGGAATTAAAGGTGTTCTTC
CASIGTSGELKVFF
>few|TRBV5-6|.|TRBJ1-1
TGTGCCAGCAGCTTGGAGACGACGAACACTGAAGCTTTCTTT
CASSLETTNTEAFF
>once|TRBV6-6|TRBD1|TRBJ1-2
TGTGCCAGCAGCCCGGACAGGGGAAATGGCTACACCTTC
CASSPDRGNGYTF
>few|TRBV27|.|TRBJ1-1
TGTGCCAGCAGTTTATCGATAAGTCGGAACACTGAAGCTTTCTTT
CASSLSISRNTEAFF
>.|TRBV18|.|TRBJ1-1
TGTGCCAGCTCATGGGGGTTTGCTTTGAACACTGAAGCTTTCTTT
CASSWGFALNTEAFF
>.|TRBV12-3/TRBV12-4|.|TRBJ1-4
TGTGCCAGCACTCCCCCGACCTCGAAGGATGAAAAACTGTTTTTT
CASTPPTSKDEKLFF
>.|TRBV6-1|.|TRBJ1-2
TGTGCCAGCAGTGAACGGGGTTATGGCTACACCTTC
CASSERGYGYTF
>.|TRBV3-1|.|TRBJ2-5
TGTGCCAGCAGTCCAGAAGAAGAGACCCAGTACTTC
CASSPEEETQYF
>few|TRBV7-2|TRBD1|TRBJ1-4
TGTGCCAGCAGCCTCTCAGGGGGCGGGGGTGAAAAACTGTTTTTT
CASSLSGGGGEKLFF
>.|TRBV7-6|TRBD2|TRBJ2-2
TGTGCCAGCAGTCAGCTGCTCCGACGAGCGGGGGGCCGGCCCGGGGAGCTGTTTTTT
CASSQLLRRAGGRPGELFF
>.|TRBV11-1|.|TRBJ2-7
TGTGCCAGCAGCCCAGTTTTCGGTCGGGTAAACAGAGACGTCGGCGAGCAGTACTTC
CASSPVFGRVNRDVGEQYF
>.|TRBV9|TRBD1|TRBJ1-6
TGTGCCAGCAGCGCGGGAACAGGGGGGCAATCACCCCTCCACTTT
CASSAGTGGQSPLHF
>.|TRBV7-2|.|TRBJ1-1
TGTGCCAGCAGCGTTGACAGCGCCCTAAACACTGAAGCTTTCTTT
CASSVDSALNTEAFF
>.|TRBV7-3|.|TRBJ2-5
TGTGCCAGCAGCCGAACCCAGGGAATTCAAGAGACCCAGTACTTC
CASSRTQGIQETQYF
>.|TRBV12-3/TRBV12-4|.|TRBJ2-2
TGTGCCAGCAGTTTTGGGAGGGGGCGCGGCACCGGGGAGCTGTTTTTT
CASSFGRGRGTGELFF
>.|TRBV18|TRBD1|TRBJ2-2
TGTGCCAGCTCGCCACGGGACAGGATGAACACCGGGGAGCTGTTTTTT
CASSPRDRMNTGELFF
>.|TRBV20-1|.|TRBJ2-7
TGCAGTGCTAGAGGCCCGGGGTCCATTTACGAGCAGTACTTC
CSARGPGSIYEQYF
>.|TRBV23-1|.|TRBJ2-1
TGCGCCAGCAGTCGACAGGCGGAGAATCTCAGCTCCTACAATGAGCAGTTCTTC
CASSRQAENLSSYNEQFF
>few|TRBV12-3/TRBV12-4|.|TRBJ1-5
TGTGCCAGCAGCCTTCGGGGGGCTGCGGGCCAGCCCCAGCATTTT
CASSLRGAAGQPQHF